This T cell receptor beta chain was captured by sequencing in a study of response to subunit inactivated influenza vaccine. TCRdb re-derived calls from the RT-PCR reads in MiXCR, one entry per CDR3 protein. The table has hundreds of thousands of distinct CDR3 sequences, approximately 17% seen once. This clonotype was seen repeatedly, ten times or more. Its antigen is not known. Findings of the study overall: After each seasonal influenza vaccination, few new T cells are recruited, the authors suggested.

In germline, CDR1 is LGHNA, CDR2 YSLEER. CDR3 length: 13 amino acids. V was shortened by 0 bases and J by 4 bases, with 7 bases between the two germline ends. Source: PBMCs from blood, taken more than 4 days after vaccination. This sequence was found in a man between 45 and 60 years old who received an inactivated influenza vaccine. The chain employs TRBV4-3 and TRBJ2-7; unclear D gene. This CDR3 reads CASSQEVGYEQYF. The DNA for the CDR3 is TGCGCCAGCAGCCAAGAGGTGGGGTACGAGCAGTACTTC.